Listed below are T cell receptor beta chains from one sample, sequenced in a study of cytomegalovirus exposure and HLA in healthy donors. The repertoire was sequenced with immunoSEQ multiplex PCR; TCRdb's copy has only in-frame clones and lacks some. The sample includes a few hundred thousand clones, 90% seen only once; the top ten take just over 3%. Sequencing was done on a sample of PBMCs. The receptors derive from a woman in her thirties in good health and CMV-seronegative. Both conserved end residues are part of each CDR3. A D gene is named only where the DNA matches it firmly. Some rows mark clone size as missing; the rest say once, few, many or name a class of expanded clone.

d_call j_call clone_size v_call cdr3_nt cdr3_aa
TRBD2 TRBJ2-3 NA TRBV27 TGTGCCAGCAGTTTTCGACTAGCGGCGGCAGATACGCAGTATTTT CASSFRLAAADTQYF
TRBD1 TRBJ2-7 medium-sized TRBV25-1 TGTGCCAGCAGTGCGCGGGGACAGGACGCCTACGAGCAGTACTTC CASSARGQDAYEQYF
NA TRBJ2-7 NA TRBV28 TGTGCCAGCAGTTTTGAAGTAATCCACGAGCAGTACTTC CASSFEVIHEQYF
NA TRBJ2-7 NA TRBV5-6 TGTGCCAGCAGCTTGAGGGTTAGCGTGGGCCCATACGAGCAGTACTTC CASSLRVSVGPYEQYF
TRBD1 TRBJ2-7 NA TRBV27 TGTGCCAGCAGTTGGACAGGGGGGTCCTACGAGCAGTACTTC CASSWTGGSYEQYF
TRBD1 TRBJ2-6 NA TRBV7-6 TGTGCCAGCAGCTTAGCGCTGGGACAGGGTGTCTCTGGGGCCAACGTCCTGACTTTC CASSLALGQGVSGANVLTF
NA TRBJ2-7 NA TRBV11-2 TGTGCCAGCAGCCTCGCGTCGAGACCTACCTACGAGCAGTACTTC CASSLASRPTYEQYF
TRBD1 TRBJ2-7 NA TRBV5-6 TGTGCCAGCAGCCTTGGGAGCCCGGGACAGGGATACTACGAGCAGTACTTC CASSLGSPGQGYYEQYF
NA TRBJ2-7 few TRBV9 TGTGCCAGCAGCGTAGAGGCAGTCTCCTACGAGCAGTACTTC CASSVEAVSYEQYF
TRBD1 TRBJ1-4 NA TRBV7-9 TGTGCCAGCAGCTTGCGACAGGGGAGTGAAAAACTGTTTTTT CASSLRQGSEKLFF
NA TRBJ1-2 NA TRBV28 TGTGCCAGCAGTCCGTCTGGGGATTACTATGGCTACACCTTC CASSPSGDYYGYTF
TRBD1 TRBJ2-5 NA TRBV7-2 TGTGCCAGCAGCCCAGGACAGGGAGAGACCCAGTACTTC CASSPGQGETQYF
TRBD1 TRBJ2-5 NA TRBV7-9 TGTGCCAGCAGCCCTCGGACAGGGGGAGGGCAAGAGACCCAGTACTTC CASSPRTGGGQETQYF
NA TRBJ2-7 few TRBV19 TGTGCCAGTAGTCCCGATCCGGGAAGGACCTACGAGCAGTACTTC CASSPDPGRTYEQYF
NA TRBJ1-1 NA TRBV5-1 TGCGCCAGCAGCTTGGGCACAGGGCTGGGAGCTGAAGCTTTCTTT CASSLGTGLGAEAFF
NA TRBJ2-7 NA TRBV5-1 TGCGCCAGCAGCTTGAAGGTCGGGGCAGGGATGGCCTACGAGCAGTACTTC CASSLKVGAGMAYEQYF
TRBD1 TRBJ2-7 NA TRBV27 TGTGCCAGCAGTTTAGGGGGTTACCCGGGACAGGGAGGGTACGAGCAGTACTTC CASSLGGYPGQGGYEQYF